This T cell receptor beta chain was captured by sequencing in a study of CDR3 diversity in severe acne. In germline, CDR1 is MNHNS, CDR2 SASEGT. V was shortened by 3 bases and J by 4 bases, with 15 bases between the two germline ends. The CDR3 extends over 15 amino acids. TCRdb re-called the PCR reads through MiXCR, storing one row per CDR3 protein. Among about 84,000 distinct CDR3 sequences listed, 45% to 55% were seen once. The chain is built from TRBV6-1 and TRBJ2-5, with TRBD1 as a possible D gene (5 bases). The origin of this receptor is a male donor in good health, without acne. Sequences were obtained from blood. CDR3 nucleotide sequence: TGTGCCAGCAGTGATTGGCAGGGAATTCGAGAGACCCAGTACTTC. It yields the protein CASSDWQGIRETQYF.